A single sample gave rise to the 26 T cell receptor beta chains below, sequenced in a study of T cell responses to AZD1222 COVID-19 vaccine. Some clones are missing from TCRdb's copy, which holds only in-frame ones; the method was immunoSEQ multiplex PCR. The repertoire has some 200,000 clones, 80% to 95% of them found once; the top ten carry approximately 3.4%. The source material was peripheral blood, sampled 28 days after the second AZD1222 dose. These receptors all come from an adult who received the AZD1222 COVID-19 vaccine.

The V gene is TRBV28, the J gene TRBJ1-3; D possibly corresponds to TRBD1 (5 bases). In germline, CDR1 is MDHEN, CDR2 SYDVKM. Trimming stripped 5 bases from V and 4 bases from J, with 18 bases between. The CDR3 is 16 residues long. CDR3 sequence reads: CASSPPQGVAGNTIYF. The DNA of the CDR3 is TGTGCCAGCAGTCCCCCCCAGGGAGTCGCCGGAAACACCATATATTTT.

The rearrangement links TRBV24-1 to TRBJ2-5; TRBD1 or TRBD2 may be the D gene (6 bases each). This CDR3 comprises 17 residues. With 4 bases removed from V and 4 bases from J, the gap between germline ends came to 21 bases. Germline V gene lookup returns CDR1 KGHDR and CDR2 SFDVKD. Here the CDR3 reads CATSEGRGSGLGETQYF. CDR3 sequence (DNA): TGTGCCACCAGTGAAGGCAGGGGAAGCGGGTTAGGAGAGACCCAGTACTTC.

V is TRBV7-2 and J is TRBJ1-1; 10 nucleotides agree with TRBD1. Germline CDR1 reads SGHTA; CDR2 reads FQGNSA. V lost 1 base to trimming and J lost 0 bases; unmatched junction nucleotides: 5. This CDR3 has 17 residues. The DNA for the CDR3 is TGTGCCAGCAGCTTAGGGGACAGGGGCTACATGAACACTGAAGCTTTCTTT. It codes for CASSLGDRGYMNTEAFF.

The chain combines TRBV25-1 with TRBJ1-2, with TRBD1 matching over 7 bases. Looked up from germline, CDR1 is MGHDK and CDR2 is SYGVNS. This CDR3 is 14 amino acids long. V shed 1 base and J 8 bases; nucleotides not matched to a gene: 7. Here the CDR3 DNA reads TGTGCCAGCAGTGAATCAACGAGGGGGCGAGGCTACACCTTC. This sequence encodes CASSESTRGRGYTF.

The CDR3 nucleotides read TGCGCCAGCAGCCCCGACAGGGTTCGAAATGAGCAGTTCTTC. Its translation is CASSPDRVRNEQFF. The chain recombines TRBV5-1 with TRBJ2-1, with TRBD1 matching 7 bases. Germline assignment: CDR1 SGHRS and CDR2 YFSETQ. This CDR3 has 14 amino acids. The J segment lost 7 bases and the V segment lost 4 bases, leaving 8 bases of the junction unmatched.

The J gene is TRBJ1-6, the V gene TRBV4-2; no clear D. Germline-derived CDR1 and CDR2 are LGHNA and YNFKEQ. The CDR3 spans 14 residues. Trimming pared 6 bases from V and 6 bases from J, leaving 12 bases between. CDR3 in DNA: TGTGCCAGCAGGCATGGGTACGGTAATTCACCCCTCCACTTT. Translation: CASRHGYGNSPLHF.

The chain combines TRBV7-2 with TRBJ1-5, with D possibly being TRBD1 (6 bases). The CDR3 loop spans 16 amino acids. V dropped 4 bases and J dropped 0 bases, with 13 bases sitting between them. The germline V gene encodes CDR1 SGHTA and CDR2 FQGNSA. This CDR3 reads CASSSKGGHSNQPQHF. The CDR3 DNA sequence: TGTGCCAGCAGCTCCAAAGGGGGGCATAGCAATCAGCCCCAGCATTTT. Full variable domain (remainder filled in from reference TRBV7-2 and TRBJ1-5): GAGVSQSPSNKVTEKGKDVELRCDPISGHTALYWYRQSLGQGLEFLIYFQGNSAPDKSGLPSDRFSAERTGGSVSTLTIQRTQQEDSAVYLCASSSKGGHSNQPQHFGDGTRLSIL.

CDR3 region: CASSEDGAGPPDTQYF. As DNA, the CDR3 is TGTGCCAGCAGCGAGGATGGGGCGGGACCTCCAGATACGCAGTATTTT. The chain carries TRBV9 and TRBJ2-3; possibly TRBD2 for D (6 bases). The V gene's germline CDR1 is SGDLS and CDR2 YYNGEE. V lost 3 bases and J lost 4, with 18 bases in between. The CDR3 extends over 16 amino acids.

The chain is built from TRBV6-6 and TRBJ1-3; no definite D call. CDR3 size: 15 residues. Germline V lookup: CDR1 MNHNY, CDR2 SVGAGI (reference sequence). Trimming pared 8 bases from V and 2 bases from J, leaving 16 bases between. The chain's CDR3 is CASVRGQGTGNTIYF. CDR3 DNA sequence: TGTGCCAGCGTACGAGGGCAAGGAACTGGAAACACCATATATTTT.

The chain links TRBV18 to TRBJ2-7; TRBD1 matches 9 bases. Germline CDR1 is KGHSH and CDR2 is LQKENI. The V segment lost 2 bases and the J segment 4 bases; nucleotides outside the gene matches: 9. This CDR3 region has 16 residues. The CDR3 here is CASSPFAGQGSYEQYF. The CDR3 DNA follows: TGTGCCAGCTCACCATTTGCGGGACAGGGATCTTACGAGCAGTACTTC.

V and J are TRBV29-1 and TRBJ1-2; maybe TRBD1 (5 bases). CDR3 length equals 14 residues. The germline V gene has CDR1 SQVTM and CDR2 ANQGSEA. Trimming pared 5 bases from V and 4 bases from J, leaving 17 bases between. CDR3 protein: CSVSGSSLAYGYTF. The CDR3 DNA is TGCAGCGTTTCAGGGTCCTCCCTCGCCTATGGCTACACCTTC.

This sequence joins TRBV2 and TRBJ2-1; D gene uncertain. The V end lost 5 bases, the J end lost 8 bases, and 19 bases lay between the germline ends. The V gene's germline CDR1 is SNHLY and CDR2 FYNNEI. This CDR3 comprises 15 residues. CDR3: CASSTEPPVSDEQFF. CDR3 sequence (DNA): TGTGCCAGCAGTACTGAACCCCCAGTCAGCGATGAGCAGTTCTTC.

The V call is TRBV7-8, the J call TRBJ1-2; 12 nucleotides align to TRBD1. V was pared by 0 bases and J by 10 bases, with 3 bases of the junction left unmatched. This CDR3 region has 14 residues. In germline, CDR1 is SGHVS, CDR2 FQNEAQ. CDR3 protein: CASSLAGTGGSYTF. Written as DNA, the CDR3 is TGTGCCAGCAGCTTAGCAGGGACAGGGGGCTCCTACACCTTC. The full variable domain, completed using reference TRBV7-8 and TRBJ1-2, is GAGVSQSPRYKVAKRGQDVALRCDPISGHVSLFWYQQALGQGPEFLTYFQNEAQLDKSGLPSDRFFAERPEGSVSTLKIQRTQQEDSAVYLCASSLAGTGGSYTFGSGTRLTVV.

This sequence joins TRBV28 and TRBJ2-6; D might be TRBD2 (6 bases). Trimming stripped 7 bases from V and 4 bases from J, with 14 bases between. Per germline, CDR1 MDHEN and CDR2 SYDVKM. The CDR3 sequence is 15 residues long. The CDR3 is CASTRGGVGANVLTF. CDR3 sequence (DNA): TGTGCCAGCACCCGCGGAGGGGTAGGGGCCAACGTCCTGACTTTC.

The chain's CDR3 is CASSPSARGGTQYF. CDR3 coding DNA: TGTGCCAGCAGCCCCTCCGCGAGGGGGGGCACGCAGTATTTT. The rearrangement joins TRBV5-6 to TRBJ2-3; weak D call: TRBD2 (7 bases). The CDR3 length is 14 residues. V lost 4 bases and J 9 bases, leaving 18 bases between the germline ends. Germline-derived CDR1 and CDR2 are SGHDT and YYEEEE.

J is TRBJ2-1 and V is TRBV5-4; TRBD1 agrees at 7 bases. CDR3 length: 14 amino acids. Germline CDR1 SGHNT, CDR2 YYREEE (reference sequence). Trimming removed 4 bases from V and 8 bases from J; junction bases left unmatched: 9. For the CDR3, the DNA is TGTGCCAGCAGCCCGAGGCAGGGGGATGATGAGCAGTTCTTC. Amino acids: CASSPRQGDDEQFF. The full variable domain, rest sourced from reference TRBV5-4 and TRBJ2-1, is ETGVTQSPTHLIKTRGQQVTLRCSSQSGHNTVSWYQQALGQGPQFIFQYYREEENGRGNFPPRFSGLQFPNYSSELNVNALELDDSALYLCASSPRQGDDEQFFGPGTRLTVL.

This chain connects TRBV5-8 to TRBJ1-3; possibly TRBD1 for D (5 bases). Deletions cut 5 bases from V and 3 bases from J, with 18 bases between. CDR3 size: 16 residues. CDR1 is SGHTS and CDR2 is YDEGEE in the germline V gene. CDR3 in amino acids: CASRSTGAGLGNTIYF. The CDR3 DNA reads TGTGCCAGCAGATCAACCGGGGCAGGACTTGGAAACACCATATATTTT. The whole variable domain, remainder taken from reference TRBV5-8 and TRBJ1-3, is EAGVTQSPTHLIKTRGQQATLRCSPISGHTSVYWYQQALGLGLQFLLWYDEGEERNRGNFPPRFSGRQFPNYSSELNVNALELEDSALYLCASRSTGAGLGNTIYFGEGSWLTVV.

The CDR3 DNA sequence: TGTGCCAGCAGCCTGGATCGCTCCCCGGCCGGGGAGCTGTTTTTT. Protein: CASSLDRSPAGELFF. The J gene is TRBJ2-2, the V gene TRBV28, with D uncertain. Trimming shortened V by 6 bases and J by 6 bases, and 17 bases separated the two germline ends. The germline CDR1 and CDR2 sequences are MDHEN and SYDVKM. CDR3 length: 15 residues.

In DNA, the CDR3 is TGTGCCAGCAGTGAAGTTAGAACCGGGGAGCTGTTTTTT. Residues: CASSEVRTGELFF. V usage is TRBV2 and J usage is TRBJ2-2, with no clear D. Between the trimmed V and J ends, which lost 1 base and 5 bases, there was a span of 5 bases. CDR1 is SNHLY and CDR2 is FYNNEI in the germline V gene. The CDR3 runs 13 residues.

V usage is TRBV5-1 and J usage is TRBJ1-3; 7 nucleotides agree with TRBD1. Germline CDR1 reads SGHRS; CDR2 reads YFSETQ. This CDR3 contains 13 residues. Trimming cost V 5 bases and J 4 bases; bases outside gene matches: 3. For the CDR3, the DNA is TGCGCCAGCAGGGGACAGCGCGGAAACACCATATATTTT. Translated: CASRGQRGNTIYF.

This chain uses TRBV19 with TRBJ1-2; D is unresolved. The CDR3 length is 15 residues. Germline lookup yields CDR1 LNHDA and CDR2 SQIVND (reference sequence). The germline V and J ends were trimmed by 5 bases and 4 bases, with 17 bases remaining between them. The CDR3 here is CASSSKGDRRYGYTF. Written as DNA, the CDR3 is TGTGCCAGTAGTTCGAAAGGAGACCGCCGCTATGGCTACACCTTC.

This rearrangement joins TRBV5-1 to TRBJ2-1; TRBD2 matches at 11 bases. The CDR3 sequence is 19 residues long. V trimming: 2 bases; J trimming: 0 bases; junction bases outside the gene matches: 10. Germline V gene sequence: CDR1 SGHRS, CDR2 YFSETQ. CDR3 in DNA: TGCGCCAGCAGCTTACCGGGACTAGCGGTGATGAGCTCCTACAATGAGCAGTTCTTC. Translating gives CASSLPGLAVMSSYNEQFF.

CDR3 in DNA: TGTGCCACCCACCTGGGTGGGGACTCTGGAAACACCATATATTTT. Translation gives CATHLGGDSGNTIYF. The chain joins TRBV10-3 to TRBJ1-3; D uncertain. Germline lookup yields CDR1 ENHRY and CDR2 SYGVKD. Trimming pared 10 bases from V and 0 bases from J, leaving 16 bases between. The length of the CDR3 is 15 residues.

This sequence joins TRBV11-3 and TRBJ1-1; TRBD1 might be the D (6 bases). This CDR3 comprises 12 residues. Germline V lookup: CDR1 SGHNT, CDR2 YENEEA. V gave up 2 bases and J gave up 9 bases, with 10 bases separating them. CDR3 coding DNA: TGTGCCAGCAGCTTAAGGGGGGAGAAAGCTTTCTTT. Amino acid sequence: CASSLRGEKAFF.

The gene calls are TRBV6-1 and TRBJ1-2; TRBD1 might be the D (6 bases). Germline values: CDR1 MNHNS, CDR2 SASEGT. CDR3 size: 14 residues. The V end was cut by 0 bases, the J end by 4 bases, with 9 bases between. The CDR3 coding sequence is TGTGCCAGCAGTGAAGCTGGGGGCGGCTATGGCTACACCTTC. It translates to CASSEAGGGYGYTF.

The chain uses TRBV30 and TRBJ2-5; perhaps TRBD2 as D (5 bases). This CDR3 region has 12 residues. V lost 3 bases to trimming and J lost 0 bases, with 5 bases between them. Germline CDR1 GTSNPN, CDR2 SVGIG (reference sequence). CDR3 sequence (DNA): TGTGCCTGGAGGAGGGACCAAGAGACCCAGTACTTC. It encodes CAWRRDQETQYF.